This record concerns one T cell receptor (beta chain) sequence. The antigen remains unidentified. 60 Vbeta and 13 Jbeta primers were used in PCR. Only in-frame clones appear in the TCRdb table, and some are missing; sequencing was by immunoSEQ multiplex PCR. This sample carries around 130,000 clones, about 86% of them seen once, and the ten largest clones take around 0.67%. This sample is drawn from a study of cytomegalovirus exposure and HLA in healthy donors. Regarding the study as a whole: An analysis done earlier found most TCR beta V segments productive about 90% or about 30% of the time. Among donors in an Asian-associated ancestry cluster, a later analysis reportedly found fewer N-insertions than the roughly 700-donor mean.

Per the germline V gene, CDR1 is PRHDT and CDR2 is FYEKMQ (reference sequence). V lost 0 bases, J lost 0 bases, and 5 bases lay in between. The CDR3 is made up of 14 amino acids. The chain carries TRBV13 and TRBJ1-1; D remains ambiguous. Material: PBMCs. This TCR came from a man between 18 and 35 years old in good health and CMV-seronegative. The CDR3 loop is CASSLGTLNTEAFF. The CDR3 coding sequence is TGTGCCAGCAGCTTAGGTACATTGAACACTGAAGCTTTCTTT.